This T cell receptor (beta chain) was sequenced for a study of T cell responses to AZD1222 COVID-19 vaccine. The protocol was immunoSEQ multiplex PCR, while the TCRdb copy is restricted to in-frame clones and leaves out a portion. The sample lists under 100,000 clones; approximately 85% were seen once. About this clone itself: Its antigen is currently unknown.

The study, taken as a whole, reports: Rises in breadth and depth of Spike-specific TCRs came after two AZD1222 doses.

The CDR3 totals 14 residues. V was cut by 3 bases and J by 1 base, with 7 bases left in between. Germline V gives CDR1 SGHNT, CDR2 YENEEA. Some second doses came at about 4 weeks and others at about 12 weeks; these were pooled. This chain joins TRBV11-3 and TRBJ1-3; tentative D call: TRBD1 (6 bases). The starting material was peripheral blood, obtained 28 days after the second AZD1222 dose. The receptor was derived from an adult who received the AZD1222 COVID-19 vaccine. The CDR3 DNA is TGTGCCAGCAGCTTGGACAGTTCTGGAAACACCATATATTTT. Protein: CASSLDSSGNTIYF.